The entry below describes one T cell receptor (beta chain). No antigen is known for it. These data belong to a study of cytomegalovirus exposure and HLA in healthy donors. Study observations and caveats: TCR beta sequences reportedly predicted the HLA-A and HLA-B alleles of most subjects accurately. Later work showed greater clonal expansion in HLA-associated TCR beta chains than in equally common others. The study put 150 to 200 TCR beta chains on its list as cytomegalovirus-associated. CMV serostatus was the only immune exposure information that was available.

Germline loops: CDR1 KGHSH, CDR2 LQKENI. The CDR3 is made up of 16 amino acids. V lost 3 bases, J lost 4 bases, and 12 bases stayed unmatched. With 60 Vbeta and 13 Jbeta primers, the PCR was carried out. Generated by immunoSEQ multiplex PCR, the TCRdb table keeps only in-frame clones and is missing some. The sample includes some 120,000 clones, more than 60% of them seen just once. This rearrangement joins TRBV18 to TRBJ2-7, with TRBD1 matching 7 bases. The sample consisted of PBMCs. This receptor was taken from a woman aged 55-69 years in good health and CMV-seropositive. CDR3 amino acids: CASSPTSRTGTYEQYF. CDR3 nucleotide sequence: TGTGCCAGCTCACCTACCTCCCGGACAGGTACTTACGAGCAGTACTTC.